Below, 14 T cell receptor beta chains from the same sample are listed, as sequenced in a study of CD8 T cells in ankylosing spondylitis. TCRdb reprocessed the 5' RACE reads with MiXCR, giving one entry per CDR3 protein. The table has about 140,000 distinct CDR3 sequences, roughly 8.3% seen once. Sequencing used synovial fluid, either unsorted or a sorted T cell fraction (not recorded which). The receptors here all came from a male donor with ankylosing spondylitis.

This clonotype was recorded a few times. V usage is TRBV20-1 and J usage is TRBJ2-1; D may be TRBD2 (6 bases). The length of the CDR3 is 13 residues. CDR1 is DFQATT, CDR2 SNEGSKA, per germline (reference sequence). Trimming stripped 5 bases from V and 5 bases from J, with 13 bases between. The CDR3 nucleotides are TGCAGTGCTGGGGGGAACCAGCACAATGAGCAGTTCTTC. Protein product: CSAGGNQHNEQFF.

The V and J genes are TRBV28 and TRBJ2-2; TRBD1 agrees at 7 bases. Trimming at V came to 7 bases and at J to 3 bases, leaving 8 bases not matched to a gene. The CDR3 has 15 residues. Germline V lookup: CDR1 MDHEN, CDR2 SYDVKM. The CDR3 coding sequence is TGTGCCAGCACCAAAGGGGGCGCGGACACCGGGGAGCTGTTTTTT. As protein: CASTKGGADTGELFF.

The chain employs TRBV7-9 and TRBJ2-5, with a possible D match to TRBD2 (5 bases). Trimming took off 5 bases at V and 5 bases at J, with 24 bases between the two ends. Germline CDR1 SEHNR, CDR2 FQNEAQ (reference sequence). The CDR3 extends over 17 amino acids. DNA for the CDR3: TGTGCCAGCAGCGGGAGATGGTTGACTCTAAGAACGGAGACCCAGTACTTC. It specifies CASSGRWLTLRTETQYF.

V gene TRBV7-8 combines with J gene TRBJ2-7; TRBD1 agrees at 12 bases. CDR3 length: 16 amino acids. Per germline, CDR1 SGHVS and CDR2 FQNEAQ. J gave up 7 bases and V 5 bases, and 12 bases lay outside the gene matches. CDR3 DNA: TGTGCCAGCAGCCCTGGGACCGGGACAGGGGGCCGAGAGCAGTACTTC. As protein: CASSPGTGTGGREQYF.

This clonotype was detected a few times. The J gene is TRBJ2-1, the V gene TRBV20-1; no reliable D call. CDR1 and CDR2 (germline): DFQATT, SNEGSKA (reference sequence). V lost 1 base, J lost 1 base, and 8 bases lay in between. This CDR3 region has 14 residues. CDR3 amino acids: CSARVAPSYNEQFF. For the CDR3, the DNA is TGCAGTGCTAGAGTCGCGCCTTCCTACAATGAGCAGTTCTTC.

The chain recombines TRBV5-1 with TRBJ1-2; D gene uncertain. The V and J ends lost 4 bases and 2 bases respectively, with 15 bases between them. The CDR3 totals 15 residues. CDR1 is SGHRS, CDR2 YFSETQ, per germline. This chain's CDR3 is CASSRSQGRNYGYTF. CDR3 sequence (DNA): TGCGCCAGCAGCCGCTCCCAAGGAAGGAACTATGGCTACACCTTC.

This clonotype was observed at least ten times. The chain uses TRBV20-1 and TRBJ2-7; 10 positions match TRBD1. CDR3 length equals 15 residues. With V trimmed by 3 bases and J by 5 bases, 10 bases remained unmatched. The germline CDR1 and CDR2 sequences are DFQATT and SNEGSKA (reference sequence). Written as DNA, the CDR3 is TGCAGTGCTAGTTCCCCGGGACAGGGGACAGACGAGCAGTACTTC. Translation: CSASSPGQGTDEQYF.

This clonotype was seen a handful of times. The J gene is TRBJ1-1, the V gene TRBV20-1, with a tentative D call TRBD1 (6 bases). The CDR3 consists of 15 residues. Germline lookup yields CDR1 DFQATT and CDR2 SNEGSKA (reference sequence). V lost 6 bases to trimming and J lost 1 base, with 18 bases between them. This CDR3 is CSALNPGHSNTEAFF. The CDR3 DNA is TGCAGTGCCCTAAACCCGGGACACTCGAACACTGAAGCTTTCTTT.

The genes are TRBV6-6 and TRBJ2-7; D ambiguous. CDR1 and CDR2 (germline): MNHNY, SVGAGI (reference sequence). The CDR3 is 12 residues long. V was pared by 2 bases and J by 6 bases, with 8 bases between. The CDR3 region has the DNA TGTGCCAGCAGTTACGGAGTTCTCGAGCAGTACTTC. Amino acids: CASSYGVLEQYF.

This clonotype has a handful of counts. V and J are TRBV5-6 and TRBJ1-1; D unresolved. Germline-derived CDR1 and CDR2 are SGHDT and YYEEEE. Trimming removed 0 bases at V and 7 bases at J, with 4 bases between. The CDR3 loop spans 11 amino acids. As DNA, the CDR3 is TGTGCCAGCAGCTTGGGTATTGAAGCTTTCTTT. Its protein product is CASSLGIEAFF.

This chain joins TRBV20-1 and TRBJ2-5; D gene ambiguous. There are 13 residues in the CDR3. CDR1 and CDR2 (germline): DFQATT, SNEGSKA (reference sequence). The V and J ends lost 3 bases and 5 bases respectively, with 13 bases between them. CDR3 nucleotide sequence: TGCAGTGCTAGCATTGAGGTTCGGGAGACCCAGTACTTC. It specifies CSASIEVRETQYF.

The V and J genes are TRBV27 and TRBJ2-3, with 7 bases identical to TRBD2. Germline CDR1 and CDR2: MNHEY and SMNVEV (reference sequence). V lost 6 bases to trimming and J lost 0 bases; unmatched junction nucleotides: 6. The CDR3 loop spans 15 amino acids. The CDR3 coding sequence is TGTGCCAGCAGCCCACGCGGGAGAAGCACAGATACGCAGTATTTT. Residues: CASSPRGRSTDTQYF.

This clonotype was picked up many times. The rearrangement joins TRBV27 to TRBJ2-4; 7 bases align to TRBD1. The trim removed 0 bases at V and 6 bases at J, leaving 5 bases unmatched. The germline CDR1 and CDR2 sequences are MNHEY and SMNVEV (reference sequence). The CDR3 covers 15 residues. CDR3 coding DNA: TGTGCCAGCAGTTTATCCTGGACAGGCATAAACATTCAGTACTTC. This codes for CASSLSWTGINIQYF.

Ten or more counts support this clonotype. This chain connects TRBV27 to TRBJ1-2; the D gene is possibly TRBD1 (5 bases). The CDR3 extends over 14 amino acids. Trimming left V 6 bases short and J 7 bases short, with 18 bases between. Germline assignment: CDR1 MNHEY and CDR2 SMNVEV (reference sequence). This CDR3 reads CASRPHDSISGYTF. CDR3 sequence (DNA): TGTGCCAGCAGACCACACGACAGTATCAGTGGCTACACCTTC.